The clone carrying this TCR beta chain turned up a few times. Antigen specificity is unknown. Assay: immunoSEQ multiplex PCR; the TCRdb copy retains only in-frame clones and omits some. The sample has 200,000 to 250,000 clones; approximately 90% are singletons. The CDR3 sequence is 17 residues long. V lost 4 bases, J lost 5 bases, and 16 bases stayed unmatched. In germline, CDR1 is SGHTA, CDR2 FQGNSA. From the approximately 120-subject validation cohort, which was separate from the roughly 690-subject first cohort, the donors were drawn. These data originate in a study of cytomegalovirus exposure and HLA in healthy donors. Overall study: The platform used for the roughly 110 validation repertoires matched that of the roughly 630 first-cohort repertoires, a later analysis reported. Whole-study findings and limits: Investigators reported 150 to 200 TCR beta chains as tied to cytomegalovirus. That first-cohort TCR clusters tended to co-occur in the 95 to 150 validation repertoires was found in a later analysis.

The rearrangement uses TRBV7-2 and TRBJ1-2, with 7 positions matching TRBD1. This receptor was obtained from a young man in good health and CMV-seronegative. Source material: PBMCs. CDR3 DNA: TGTGCCAGCAGCTCGGGACAGCTGGGAGTCAACCGGTATGGCTACACCTTC. Translating it yields CASSSGQLGVNRYGYTF.